What follows is one T cell receptor beta chain and its context. Its antigen is still unknown. The repertoire was sequenced with immunoSEQ multiplex PCR; TCRdb's copy has only in-frame clones and lacks some. This table holds roughly 120,000 clones, around 89% found once. The sample comes from a study of T cell responses to AZD1222 COVID-19 vaccine. Whole-study results and caveats: Reports indicate that nearly half of spike-specific TCRs are directed at unmutated variant regions. Donors were mostly white British, more females; clonal diversity possibly underestimated. Repertoires were sampled only after the peak T cell response.

The CDR3 loop spans 12 amino acids. Germline-derived CDR1 and CDR2 are MNHNS and SASEGT. V shed 6 bases and J shed 3 bases, with 8 bases lying between them. This receptor was obtained from an adult in good health. The V and J genes are TRBV6-1 and TRBJ1-1; D unclear. The sequenced sample was peripheral blood, obtained on day 0 of AZD1222 vaccination. The CDR3 spells CASRLTDTEAFF. The DNA for the CDR3 is TGTGCCAGCAGACTGACGGACACTGAAGCTTTCTTT.